A selection of T cell receptor beta chains follows, all from one sample in a study of vaccination and CD4 T cells after COVID-19. TCRdb re-called the PCR reads through MiXCR, storing one row per CDR3 protein. The table has fewer than 15,000 distinct CDR3 sequences, roughly two fifths seen once. For these receptors, no antigen is known. The specimen comprised CD4+ T cells from blood, cultured in vitro, sampled after SARS-CoV-2 vaccination. The origin of the receptors is a human donor who had recovered from COVID-19. The CDR3 runs from the conserved cysteine through the conserved F or W. A D gene is named only where the DNA matches it firmly. Clone sizes are given selectively: once, few, many, or a class where the clone is expanded.

TGCAGTGCTAGAGAGAGCGGGAAACGATACGAGCAGTACTTC	CSARESGKRYEQYF	TRBD2	TRBJ2-7	TRBV20-1	NA
TGCGCCAGCAGCTTGGTCGGCGGTGATCAGCCCCAGCATTTT	CASSLVGGDQPQHF	NA	TRBJ1-5	TRBV5-1	NA
TGCAGTGCTAGAGAAATCGGCCGGGCCGGGGAGCTGTTTTTT	CSAREIGRAGELFF	NA	TRBJ2-2	TRBV20-1	few
TGTGCCAGTAGTACCCAGACTGAGCGTGGAGGCTACACCTTC	CASSTQTERGGYTF	NA	TRBJ1-2	TRBV19	NA
TGTGCCAGCAGGGTGGGGGCGTTCGACTATGGCTACACCTTC	CASRVGAFDYGYTF	NA	TRBJ1-2	TRBV4-2	NA
TGCAGTGTAGGAAGTCCCAGCACAGATACGCAGTATTTT	CSVGSPSTDTQYF	NA	TRBJ2-3	TRBV20-1	NA
TGTGCCACCAGTGATTCTGGCAGGGGCTATGGCTACACCTTC	CATSDSGRGYGYTF	NA	TRBJ1-2	TRBV24-1	few
TGTGCCAGCTTATCGGGCAATCAGCCCCAGCATTTT	CASLSGNQPQHF	NA	TRBJ1-5	TRBV28	NA
TGTGCCAGCAGCCCCCTAGCGGGAGCCACCAATGAGCAGTTCTTC	CASSPLAGATNEQFF	TRBD2	TRBJ2-1	TRBV27	few
TGTGCCAGCAGTTCACCGGGACTACACGCAAGAGGGACCCAGTACTTC	CASSSPGLHARGTQYF	TRBD2	TRBJ2-5	TRBV12-3/TRBV12-4	NA
TGTGCCAGCAGCTCCGCGGGAGGTCGCACCGGGGAGCTGTTTTTT	CASSSAGGRTGELFF	TRBD2	TRBJ2-2	TRBV7-3	NA
TGTGCCAGCAGTTACGGACGGGACGAAAAACTGTTTTTT	CASSYGRDEKLFF	NA	TRBJ1-4	TRBV6-2/TRBV6-3	large